This T cell receptor (beta chain) was identified in a study of spatial heterogeneity in lung cancer. At the level of the study: Beta-chain sequences were consistently detected more often than alpha-chain sequences.

The CDR3 has 13 residues. V was clipped by 3 bases and J by 8 bases, with 13 bases between them. Germline CDR1 reads SGHDN; CDR2 reads FVKESK. In this sample, this clonotype is medium-sized. With the library built for alpha chains, this beta chain is off target and its frequency is not meaningful. Specified time point: sample taken at primary tumor resection. From tumor, nontumor lung or frozen PBMC, whole RNA was taken unsorted for sequencing. Every cDNA TCR molecule received its own unique molecular identifier. MiXCR, applied by TCRdb to the 5' RACE reads, yields one record per CDR3 protein. The table shows about 12,000 distinct CDR3 sequences, with approximately 6.2% occurring only once.

This receptor was obtained from a male donor with early-stage non-small cell lung cancer. The V call is TRBV14, the J call TRBJ1-2; possibly TRBD1 for D (5 bases). The sequencing used normal lung tissue next to the tumor, collected at surgery. CDR3 sequence reads: CASSQQGVEGYTF. CDR3 nucleotides: TGTGCCAGCAGCCAGCAGGGAGTTGAGGGCTACACCTTC.